A single sample gave rise to the 15 T cell receptor beta chains below, sequenced in a study of siplizumab effects on memory and regulatory T cells. Sequencing used immunoSEQ multiplex PCR; TCRdb keeps in-frame clones, though not all of them. Found here are tens of thousands of clones, roughly 96% of them singletons; the top ten hold around 0.03%. Sample: naive CD4+ T cells sorted from blood. All receptors come from a human donor in good health.

The chain recombines TRBV21-1 with TRBJ2-7; the D call in the table, TRBD2, was not verified against the DNA. TRBV21-1 is termed a pseudogene. The CDR3 has 21 amino acids. Here the CDR3 reads CASSKDWAQTVTSGGADEQYF. The CDR3 coding sequence is TGTGCCAGCAGCAAAGATTGGGCCCAGACGGTCACTAGCGGGGGGGCCGACGAGCAGTACTTC.

The V and J genes are TRBV7-9 and TRBJ1-4; 8 bases match TRBD1. The CDR3 has 17 amino acids. The ends lost 0 bases at V and 3 bases at J; junction bases unmatched: 6. CDR1 SEHNR and CDR2 FQNEAQ come from the germline V gene (reference sequence). This CDR3 is CASSLAGRGLANEKLFF. DNA for the CDR3: TGTGCCAGCAGCTTAGCCGGCAGGGGGCTGGCTAATGAAAAACTGTTTTTT.

V is TRBV7-3 and J is TRBJ2-7; TRBD2 aligns across 8 bases. CDR3 length equals 15 residues. V lost 2 bases to trimming and J lost 0 bases; unmatched junction nucleotides: 3. Germline CDR1 SGHTA, CDR2 FQGTGA. In DNA, the CDR3 is TGTGCCAGCAGCTTAGCAGCGGGGGCCTCCTACGAGCAGTACTTC. This sequence encodes CASSLAAGASYEQYF.

The rearrangement uses TRBV11-3 and TRBJ2-5; D is uncertain. This CDR3 is 14 amino acids long. The V end was cut by 2 bases, the J end by 7 bases, with 14 bases between. The germline gives CDR1 SGHNT, CDR2 YENEEA. As DNA, the CDR3 is TGTGCCAGCAGCTTATTCGACTCAACCGGGACCCAGTACTTC. Its translation: CASSLFDSTGTQYF. Combining the CDR3 with reference TRBV11-3 and TRBJ2-5 gives the whole variable domain EAGVVQSPRYKIIEKKQPVAFWCNPISGHNTLYWYLQNLGQGPELLIRYENEEAVDDSQLPKDRFSAERLKGVDSTLKIQPAELGDSAVYLCASSLFDSTGTQYFGPGTRLLVL.

CDR3 loop: CAWSEKGRNSPLHF. CDR3 DNA sequence: TGTGCCTGGAGTGAGAAGGGTCGGAATTCACCCCTCCACTTT. The chain couples TRBV30 to TRBJ1-6; D unresolved. The germline V gene encodes CDR1 GTSNPN and CDR2 SVGIG (reference sequence). Trimming shortened V by 1 base and J by 7 bases, and 11 bases separated the two germline ends. The CDR3 is 14 amino acids.

CDR3 residues: CASPTRGRQDIQYF. In nucleotides, the CDR3 is TGTGCAAGTCCCACCCGCGGGCGGCAGGACATTCAGTACTTC. The genes are TRBV12-2 and TRBJ2-4; the D call TRBD2 from the table was never checked on the DNA. TRBV12-2 is flagged as a pseudogene. The CDR3 length is 14 residues.

The V gene is TRBV27, the J gene TRBJ1-6; 10 positions agree with TRBD1. The CDR3 consists of 16 residues. V was pared by 6 bases and J by 10 bases, with 12 bases of the junction left unmatched. From germline, CDR1 is MNHEY and CDR2 SMNVEV (reference sequence). In DNA form, the CDR3 reads TGTGCCAGCAGCCGCAGTCCGGGACAGGGGATCTCACCCCTCCACTTT. As protein: CASSRSPGQGISPLHF.

V is TRBV21-1 and J is TRBJ2-7; the table's D gene call, TRBD2, was not cross checked with the DNA. TRBV21-1 is noted as a pseudogene. This CDR3 contains 13 residues. The CDR3 spells CASQKEGLGEQYF. As DNA, the CDR3 is TGTGCCAGCCAAAAGGAGGGGCTGGGTGAGCAGTACTTC.

The chain joins TRBV2 to TRBJ1-5, with D perhaps TRBD1 (5 bases). Looked up from germline, CDR1 is SNHLY and CDR2 is FYNNEI. V dropped 7 bases and J dropped 2 bases, with 12 bases sitting between them. The CDR3 runs to 14 residues. The CDR3 nucleotides are TGTGCCAGCATTGGGGCGCGTGGCAATCAGCCCCAGCATTTT. Translation gives CASIGARGNQPQHF.

The V and J genes are TRBV6-4 and TRBJ2-7; possible D gene TRBD1, 6 bases. Germline V lookup: CDR1 MRHNA, CDR2 SNTAGT. This CDR3 has 13 residues. V was cut by 4 bases and J by 3 bases, with 10 bases left in between. CDR3 amino acids: CASSVTGGYEQYF. The CDR3 DNA is TGTGCCAGCAGTGTGACAGGAGGCTACGAGCAGTACTTC.

V is TRBV29-1 and J is TRBJ1-2; D unresolved. Germline values: CDR1 SQVTM, CDR2 ANQGSEA. This CDR3 has 12 amino acids. V was pared by 7 bases and J by 0 bases, with 9 bases between. The CDR3 is CSASQSNYGYTF. CDR3 in DNA: TGCAGCGCCAGCCAGTCTAACTATGGCTACACCTTC.

The J gene is TRBJ1-2, the V gene TRBV27; a possible D gene is TRBD1 (6 bases). CDR1 and CDR2 (germline): MNHEY, SMNVEV (reference sequence). V was pared by 8 bases and J by 8 bases, with 9 bases between. This CDR3 is built from 10 residues. CDR3 loop: CASEGDGYTF. The DNA for the CDR3 is TGTGCCAGCGAGGGGGACGGCTACACCTTC.

J is TRBJ2-2 and V is TRBV6-5, with 13 positions matching TRBD2. V lost 5 bases and J lost 8; bases outside the gene matches: 5. The germline CDR1 and CDR2 sequences are MNHEY and SVGAGI. CDR3 length: 15 amino acids. The CDR3 bases are TGTGCCAGCAGTGGACTAGCGGGGGTATCTGGGGAGCTGTTTTTT. It is translated as CASSGLAGVSGELFF.

This clone was counted once. This chain joins TRBV19 and TRBJ1-2, with 7 bases matching TRBD1. Germline CDR1 LNHDA, CDR2 SQIVND (reference sequence). Trimming removed 3 bases from V and 5 bases from J; junction bases left unmatched: 9. The CDR3 has 15 amino acids. The CDR3 DNA sequence: TGTGCCAGTAGTATCCCTACAGGGGCGTCATATGGCTACACCTTC. This encodes CASSIPTGASYGYTF.

In its sample, this clone was seen once. This chain joins TRBV18 and TRBJ2-3; 11 bases match TRBD2. This CDR3 is 15 amino acids long. J lost 2 bases, V lost 6 bases, and 4 bases had no gene match. The germline gives CDR1 KGHSH, CDR2 LQKENI. CDR3 sequence: CASSGTSGYTDTQYF. For the CDR3, the DNA is TGTGCCAGCTCGGGGACTAGCGGATACACAGATACGCAGTATTTT.